One sample yielded the 19 T cell receptor beta chains listed below, sequenced in a study of cytomegalovirus exposure and HLA in healthy donors. The PCR contained 60 Vbeta and 13 Jbeta primers. The repertoire was sequenced with immunoSEQ multiplex PCR; TCRdb's copy has only in-frame clones and lacks some. The table records 160,000 or so clones, around 86% of them present only once. The sample was PBMCs. The receptors were gathered from a man aged 50 or older in good health and CMV-seropositive.

The rearrangement links TRBV19 to TRBJ2-5; 10 bases align to TRBD2. Germline CDR1 is LNHDA and CDR2 is SQIVND (reference sequence). V was pared by 4 bases and J by 4 bases, with 9 bases of the junction left unmatched. The CDR3 is made up of 16 amino acids. As DNA, the CDR3 is TGTGCCAGTAGTACAGAAGCGGGGGGGCCTCGAGAGACCCAGTACTTC. This translates into CASSTEAGGPRETQYF.

The V gene is TRBV18, the J gene TRBJ1-4; possible D gene TRBD1, 6 bases. V lost 6 bases and J lost 4, with 15 bases in between. Per germline, CDR1 KGHSH and CDR2 LQKENI. The CDR3 contains 15 residues. CDR3 DNA sequence: TGTGCCAGCTCCCCAGGGGCTCGTGTTAATGAAAAACTGTTTTTT. Residues: CASSPGARVNEKLFF. The whole variable domain, remainder taken from reference TRBV18 and TRBJ1-4, is NAGVMQNPRHLVRRRGQEARLRCSPMKGHSHVYWYRQLPEEGLKFMVYLQKENIIDESGMPKERFSAEFPKEGPSILRIQQVVRGDSAAYFCASSPGARVNEKLFFGSGTQLSVL.

The chain links TRBV19 to TRBJ2-1; 12 nucleotides line up with TRBD2. Germline trimming cut 8 bases from V and 10 bases from J; bases unmatched to any gene: 9. Germline V lookup: CDR1 LNHDA, CDR2 SQIVND (reference sequence). The CDR3 runs to 14 residues. CDR3 amino acids: CASETSGSVGEQFF. The CDR3 DNA reads as TGTGCCAGTGAGACTAGCGGGAGTGTTGGGGAGCAGTTCTTC.

V is TRBV19 and J is TRBJ1-4; 7 bases match TRBD1. J lost 3 bases, V lost 5 bases, and 9 bases had no gene match. The CDR3 length is 16 residues. Germline V gives CDR1 LNHDA, CDR2 SQIVND (reference sequence). This CDR3 is CASSPDRAAPNEKLFF. CDR3 nucleotide sequence: TGTGCCAGTAGTCCAGACAGGGCCGCGCCTAATGAAAAACTGTTTTTT.

This clone was counted a few times. V usage is TRBV19 and J usage is TRBJ2-7; TRBD1 matches 9 bases. V shed 5 bases, J shed 1 base, and the junction held 9 bases outside the gene matches. Germline V gene data show CDR1 as LNHDA and CDR2 as SQIVND (reference sequence). The CDR3 has 16 amino acids. The CDR3 sequence is CASSELNRGRSYEQYF. In nucleotides, the CDR3 is TGTGCCAGTAGTGAGCTCAACAGGGGGCGATCCTACGAGCAGTACTTC.

This chain links TRBV19 with TRBJ2-7; D possibly corresponds to TRBD2 (6 bases). Trimming removed 9 bases from V and 7 bases from J, with 19 bases in between. CDR1 LNHDA and CDR2 SQIVND come from the germline V gene (reference sequence). CDR3 length: 13 amino acids. This CDR3 reads CASTGTRYGEQYF. CDR3 nucleotides: TGTGCCAGCACCGGGACTCGGTACGGGGAGCAGTACTTC.

This clone has a handful of counts. The V gene is TRBV30, the J gene TRBJ1-5; D uncertain. V was trimmed by 2 bases and J by 4 bases, leaving 12 bases between them. CDR1 is GTSNPN, CDR2 SVGIG, per germline (reference sequence). The length of the CDR3 is 14 residues. This CDR3 reads CAWSFGSPNQPQHF. CDR3 in DNA: TGTGCCTGGAGTTTCGGGAGTCCGAATCAGCCCCAGCATTTT.

This chain uses TRBV7-8 with TRBJ2-1; D possibly corresponds to TRBD2 (6 bases). The CDR3 runs 16 residues. V lost 0 bases and J 7 bases, leaving 16 bases between the germline ends. Germline values: CDR1 SGHVS, CDR2 FQNEAQ. The CDR3 bases are TGTGCCAGCAGCTTAGCGCCACTAGCTGGGGTTAATGAGCAGTTCTTC. It specifies CASSLAPLAGVNEQFF. Filled out from reference TRBV7-8 and TRBJ2-1, the complete variable domain reads GAGVSQSPRYKVAKRGQDVALRCDPISGHVSLFWYQQALGQGPEFLTYFQNEAQLDKSGLPSDRFFAERPEGSVSTLKIQRTQQEDSAVYLCASSLAPLAGVNEQFFGPGTRLTVL.

This clone was recorded only once. The chain is built from TRBV19 and TRBJ1-6; 9 positions match TRBD1. The J segment lost 11 bases and the V segment lost 7 bases, leaving 6 bases of the junction unmatched. Germline CDR1 LNHDA, CDR2 SQIVND (reference sequence). The CDR3 spans 13 residues. The CDR3 here is CASKGDRATPLHF. The CDR3 DNA reads as TGTGCCAGTAAGGGGGACAGGGCGACACCCCTCCACTTT.

A remark on this clone: Germline is not matched at one junction end, which may reflect a read error. The chain employs TRBV28 and TRBJ2-5; the match to TRBD1 covers 7 bases. Germline-derived CDR1 and CDR2 are MDHEN and SYDVKM. This CDR3 has 11 residues. The CDR3 region has the DNA TGTGCCAGCAGTGTCGACAGGGAATGGGACTTC. It yields the protein CASSVDREWDF. The full variable domain, completed using reference TRBV28 and TRBJ2-5, is DVKVTQSSRYLVKRTGEKVFLECVQDMDHENMFWYRQDPGLGLRLIYFSYDVKMKEKGDIPEGYSVSREKKERFSLILESASTNQTSMYLCASSVDREWDFGPGTRLLVL.

The genes are TRBV10-1 and TRBJ2-3, with 10 bases identical to TRBD2. V lost 8 bases and J lost 3; bases outside the gene matches: 5. The CDR3 loop spans 14 amino acids. CDR1 WNHNN and CDR2 SYGVQD come from the germline V gene (reference sequence). For the CDR3, the DNA is TGCGCCAGCTCTAGCGGGAGTGCTACAGATACGCAGTATTTT. Translation gives CASSSGSATDTQYF.

The genes are TRBV5-4 and TRBJ2-3; 7 nucleotides match TRBD1. The CDR3 is 14 amino acids. J was trimmed by 3 bases and V by 2 bases; bases with no gene match: 3. From germline, CDR1 is SGHNT and CDR2 YYREEE (reference sequence). The CDR3 DNA is TGTGCCAGCAGCTTAGGGGGCCCGACAGATACGCAGTATTTT. It specifies CASSLGGPTDTQYF. Looking up the rest from reference TRBV5-4 and TRBJ2-3 gives the full variable domain: ETGVTQSPTHLIKTRGQQVTLRCSSQSGHNTVSWYQQALGQGPQFIFQYYREEENGRGNFPPRFSGLQFPNYSSELNVNALELDDSALYLCASSLGGPTDTQYFGPGTRLTVL.

This clone appeared once. This chain uses TRBV6-4 with TRBJ2-2, with TRBD2 matching 8 bases. The V and J ends lost 4 bases and 5 bases, in that order; junction bases with no gene match: 6. This CDR3 contains 15 residues. Germline V gene data show CDR1 as MRHNA and CDR2 as SNTAGT. The CDR3 is CASSVRGGSTGELFF. The DNA of the CDR3 is TGTGCCAGCAGTGTCCGGGGGGGGTCGACCGGGGAGCTGTTTTTT.

The V and J genes are TRBV6-6 and TRBJ1-2; D call uncertain. V lost 0 bases, J lost 0 bases, and 8 bases lay in between. CDR3 length: 15 residues. CDR1 and CDR2 from the germline V gene are MNHNY and SVGAGI (reference sequence). This CDR3 is CASSYSAVANYGYTF. The CDR3, as DNA: TGTGCCAGCAGTTACTCGGCAGTCGCTAACTATGGCTACACCTTC.

The gene calls are TRBV7-3 and TRBJ2-1; tentatively, D is TRBD2 (6 bases). Trimming shortened V by 5 bases and J by 13 bases, and 15 bases separated the two germline ends. The length of the CDR3 is 12 residues. The germline V gene encodes CDR1 SGHTA and CDR2 FQGTGA. CDR3 amino acids: CASSDPGTAQFF. As DNA, the CDR3 is TGTGCCAGCAGCGACCCCGGGACTGCACAGTTCTTC.

V usage is TRBV7-9 and J usage is TRBJ2-2; 9 nucleotides match TRBD1. This CDR3 has 17 amino acids. Trimming took 3 bases from V and 4 from J; bases not matched to a gene: 9. CDR1 and CDR2 (germline): SEHNR, FQNEAQ (reference sequence). The CDR3 loop is CASSLDPGQGSTGELFF. The CDR3 DNA sequence: TGTGCCAGCAGCTTGGATCCGGGACAGGGTTCCACCGGGGAGCTGTTTTTT.

The chain combines TRBV7-6 with TRBJ2-2; no clear D gene. CDR3 length: 14 residues. Germline V CDR1 and CDR2: SGHVS, FNYEAQ. Trimming pared 2 bases from V and 3 bases from J, leaving 7 bases between. CDR3 residues: CASSLLQDTGELFF. The CDR3 coding sequence is TGTGCCAGCAGCTTATTACAAGACACCGGGGAGCTGTTTTTT. Together with reference TRBV7-6 and TRBJ2-2, the CDR3 gives the full variable domain: GAGVSQSPRYKVTKRGQDVALRCDPISGHVSLYWYRQALGQGPEFLTYFNYEAQQDKSGLPNDRFSAERPEGSISTLTIQRTEQRDSAMYRCASSLLQDTGELFFGEGSRLTVL.

The CDR3 loop is CASLQDHIPYEQYF. CDR3 nucleotide sequence: TGTGCCTCCCTCCAGGATCACATTCCATACGAGCAGTACTTC. This chain connects TRBV27 to TRBJ2-7; no definite D call. Germline CDR1 MNHEY, CDR2 SMNVEV (reference sequence). The CDR3 extends over 14 amino acids. Trimming removed 11 bases from V and 4 bases from J, with 21 bases in between.

The chain recombines TRBV27 with TRBJ1-3, with D maybe TRBD1 (5 bases). The CDR3 totals 14 residues. In germline, CDR1 is MNHEY, CDR2 SMNVEV (reference sequence). V was pared by 3 bases and J by 2 bases, with 8 bases between. The CDR3 protein is CASSLGGAGNTIYF. CDR3 nucleotides: TGTGCCAGCAGTTTGGGAGGGGCTGGAAACACCATATATTTT.